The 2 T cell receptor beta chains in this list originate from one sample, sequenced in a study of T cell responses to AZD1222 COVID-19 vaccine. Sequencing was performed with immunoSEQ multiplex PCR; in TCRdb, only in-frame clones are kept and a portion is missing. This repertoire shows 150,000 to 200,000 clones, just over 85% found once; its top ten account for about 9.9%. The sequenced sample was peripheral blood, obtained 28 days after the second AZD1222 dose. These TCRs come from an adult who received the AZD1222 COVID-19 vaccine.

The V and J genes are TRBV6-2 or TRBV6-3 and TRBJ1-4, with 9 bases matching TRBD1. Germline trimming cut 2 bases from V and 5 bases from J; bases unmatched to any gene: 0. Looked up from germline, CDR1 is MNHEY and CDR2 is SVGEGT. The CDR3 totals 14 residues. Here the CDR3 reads CASSYGTGNEKLFF. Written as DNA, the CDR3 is TGTGCCAGCAGTTACGGGACAGGGAATGAAAAACTGTTTTTT.

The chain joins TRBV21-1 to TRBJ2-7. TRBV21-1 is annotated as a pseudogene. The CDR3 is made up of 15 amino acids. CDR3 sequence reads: CASSKGPCSGHEQYF. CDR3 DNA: TGTGCCAGCAGCAAAGGCCCCTGTTCGGGCCACGAGCAGTACTTC.